One sample yielded the 7 T cell receptor beta chains listed below, sequenced in a study of T cell responses to AZD1222 COVID-19 vaccine. Generated by immunoSEQ multiplex PCR, the TCRdb table keeps only in-frame clones and is missing some. The profile shows about 56,000 clones, 70% to 80% of them singletons. This material consisted of peripheral blood, taken 28 days after the second AZD1222 dose. Receptors were obtained from an adult who received the AZD1222 COVID-19 vaccine.

The genes are TRBV3-1 (or the pseudogene TRBV3-2) and TRBJ2-3; TRBD2 agrees at 10 bases. This CDR3 has 15 residues. The ends lost 5 bases at V and 2 bases at J; junction bases unmatched: 4. Germline V lookup: CDR1 LGHDT, CDR2 YNNKEL (reference sequence). This chain's CDR3 is CASSTSGELTDTQYF. The CDR3 nucleotides read TGTGCCAGCAGCACTAGCGGGGAGCTCACAGATACGCAGTATTTT.

The chain recombines TRBV6-5 with TRBJ2-7; D not resolved. Germline lookup yields CDR1 MNHEY and CDR2 SVGAGI. The CDR3 consists of 11 residues. Trimming cost V 2 bases and J 7 bases, with 6 bases left between them. This chain's CDR3 is CASSYGGEQYF. CDR3 nucleotide sequence: TGTGCCAGCAGTTACGGTGGGGAGCAGTACTTC.

DNA for the CDR3: TGTGCCAGCAGACCTAGGCTCACAGATACGCAGTATTTT. Protein: CASRPRLTDTQYF. The rearrangement uses TRBV28 and TRBJ2-3; D call uncertain. The CDR3 has 13 residues. Germline CDR1 MDHEN, CDR2 SYDVKM. Trimming stripped 6 bases from V and 2 bases from J, with 9 bases between.

The gene calls are TRBV6-5 and TRBJ1-6; D is undetermined. This CDR3 spans 13 amino acids. The V gene's germline CDR1 is MNHEY and CDR2 SVGAGI. V lost 7 bases and J 8 bases, leaving 12 bases between the germline ends. CDR3 sequence reads: CASTDTTDSPLHF. CDR3 in DNA: TGTGCCAGCACCGACACCACCGATTCACCCCTCCACTTT.

The chain uses TRBV5-5 and TRBJ2-5; D unresolved. Germline V gene lookup returns CDR1 SGHKS and CDR2 YYEKEE (reference sequence). This CDR3 comprises 12 residues. Trimming took off 2 bases at V and 3 bases at J, with 5 bases between the two ends. Here the CDR3 reads CASSLQEETQYF. The CDR3 bases are TGTGCCAGCAGCTTACAAGAAGAGACCCAGTACTTC.

V and J are TRBV6-5 and TRBJ1-4; 8 bases line up with TRBD1. The CDR3 runs to 13 residues. Losses at the gene ends were 5 bases for V and 7 bases for J; bases not matched to a gene: 3. Germline CDR1 and CDR2: MNHEY and SVGAGI. The CDR3 DNA is TGTGCCAGCAGTCTCAGGGGGCCTGAAAAACTGTTTTTT. Translation: CASSLRGPEKLFF.

This chain connects TRBV7-9 to TRBJ2-7; 7 bases fit TRBD2. V trimming: 3 bases; J trimming: 7 bases; junction bases outside the gene matches: 12. The CDR3 totals 15 residues. The germline CDR1 and CDR2 sequences are SEHNR and FQNEAQ (reference sequence). The CDR3 reads CASSLTTSGNCEQYF. As DNA, the CDR3 is TGTGCCAGCAGCTTGACTACAAGCGGGAATTGTGAGCAGTACTTC.